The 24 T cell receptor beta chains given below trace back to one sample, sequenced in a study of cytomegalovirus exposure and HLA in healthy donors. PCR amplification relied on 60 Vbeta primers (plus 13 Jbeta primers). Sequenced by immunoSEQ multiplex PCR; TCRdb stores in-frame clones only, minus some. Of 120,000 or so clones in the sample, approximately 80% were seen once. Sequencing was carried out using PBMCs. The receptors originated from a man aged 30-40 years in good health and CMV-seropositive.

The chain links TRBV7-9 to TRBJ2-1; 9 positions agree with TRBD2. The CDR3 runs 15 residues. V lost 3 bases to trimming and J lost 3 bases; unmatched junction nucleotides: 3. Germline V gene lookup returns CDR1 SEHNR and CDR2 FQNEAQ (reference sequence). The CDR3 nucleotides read TGTGCCAGCAGCTTGGTTAGCGGGGGCTACAATGAGCAGTTCTTC. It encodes CASSLVSGGYNEQFF.

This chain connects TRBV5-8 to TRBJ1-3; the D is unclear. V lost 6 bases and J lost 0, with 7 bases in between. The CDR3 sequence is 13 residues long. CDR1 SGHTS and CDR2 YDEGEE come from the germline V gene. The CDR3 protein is CASKTHSGNTIYF. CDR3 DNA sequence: TGTGCCAGCAAAACTCACTCTGGAAACACCATATATTTT.

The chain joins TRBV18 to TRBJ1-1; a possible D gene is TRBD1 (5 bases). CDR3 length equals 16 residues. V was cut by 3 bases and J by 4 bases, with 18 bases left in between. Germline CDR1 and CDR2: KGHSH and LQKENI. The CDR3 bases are TGTGCCAGCTCACCGGCAGGGCAGGGAAGGGGCACTGAAGCTTTCTTT. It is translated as CASSPAGQGRGTEAFF.

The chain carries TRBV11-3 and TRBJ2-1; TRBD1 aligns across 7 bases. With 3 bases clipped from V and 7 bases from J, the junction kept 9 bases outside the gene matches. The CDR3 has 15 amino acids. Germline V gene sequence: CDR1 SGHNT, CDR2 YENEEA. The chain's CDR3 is CASSLYGTDRNEQFF. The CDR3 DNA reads TGTGCCAGCAGCTTGTACGGGACAGATCGGAATGAGCAGTTCTTC.

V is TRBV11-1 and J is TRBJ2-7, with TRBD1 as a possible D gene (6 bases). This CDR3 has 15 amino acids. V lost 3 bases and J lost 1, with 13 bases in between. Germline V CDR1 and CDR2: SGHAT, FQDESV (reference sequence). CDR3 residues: CASSFNRVGSYEQYF. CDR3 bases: TGTGCCAGCAGCTTCAACAGGGTTGGATCCTACGAGCAGTACTTC.

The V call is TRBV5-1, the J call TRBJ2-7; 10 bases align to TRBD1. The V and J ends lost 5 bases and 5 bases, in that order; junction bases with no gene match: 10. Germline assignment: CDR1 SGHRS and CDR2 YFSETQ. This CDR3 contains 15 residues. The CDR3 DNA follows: TGCGCCAGCAGTCCCGGGACAGGGGCCCTCGACGAGCAGTACTTC. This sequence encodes CASSPGTGALDEQYF.

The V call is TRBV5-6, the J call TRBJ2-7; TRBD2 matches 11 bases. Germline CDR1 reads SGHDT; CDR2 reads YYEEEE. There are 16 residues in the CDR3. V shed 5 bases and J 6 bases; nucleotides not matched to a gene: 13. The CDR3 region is CASSTAPTTSGGEQYF. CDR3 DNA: TGTGCCAGCAGTACGGCCCCCACTACTAGCGGGGGCGAGCAGTACTTC.

The DNA of the CDR3 is TGTGCCAGCAGGAACGGACAGGGGGCGTATGGAAACACCATATATTTT. Protein product: CASRNGQGAYGNTIYF. V gene TRBV6-6 combines with J gene TRBJ1-3, with TRBD1 matching over 11 bases. The CDR3 has 16 amino acids. Germline values: CDR1 MNHNY, CDR2 SVGAGI (reference sequence). V trimming: 6 bases; J trimming: 3 bases; junction bases outside the gene matches: 7.

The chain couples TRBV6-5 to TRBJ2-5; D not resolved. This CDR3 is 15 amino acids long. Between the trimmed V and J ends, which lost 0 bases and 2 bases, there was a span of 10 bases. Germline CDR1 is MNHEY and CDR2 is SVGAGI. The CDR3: CASSYSGAGQETQYF. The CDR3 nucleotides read TGTGCCAGCAGTTACTCCGGTGCCGGGCAAGAGACCCAGTACTTC.

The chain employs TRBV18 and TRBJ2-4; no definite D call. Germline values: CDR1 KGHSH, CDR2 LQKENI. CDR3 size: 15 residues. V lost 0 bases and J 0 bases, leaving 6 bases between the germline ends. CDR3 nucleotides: TGTGCCAGCTCACCACCCCGACTAGCCAAAAACATTCAGTACTTC. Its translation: CASSPPRLAKNIQYF. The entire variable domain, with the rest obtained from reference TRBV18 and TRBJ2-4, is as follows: NAGVMQNPRHLVRRRGQEARLRCSPMKGHSHVYWYRQLPEEGLKFMVYLQKENIIDESGMPKERFSAEFPKEGPSILRIQQVVRGDSAAYFCASSPPRLAKNIQYFGAGTRLSVL.

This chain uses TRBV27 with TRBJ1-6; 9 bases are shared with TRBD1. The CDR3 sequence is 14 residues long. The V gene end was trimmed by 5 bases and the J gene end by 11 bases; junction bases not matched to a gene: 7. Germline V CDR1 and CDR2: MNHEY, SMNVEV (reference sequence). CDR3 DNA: TGTGCCAGCAGTCAATGGACAGGGGCGACACCCCTCCACTTT. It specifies CASSQWTGATPLHF.

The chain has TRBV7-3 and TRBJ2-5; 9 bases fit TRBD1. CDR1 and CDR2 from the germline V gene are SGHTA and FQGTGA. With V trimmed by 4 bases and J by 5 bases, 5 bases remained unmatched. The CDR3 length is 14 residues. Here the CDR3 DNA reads TGTGCCAGCAGCTACAGGGGGCATAGCGAGACCCAGTACTTC. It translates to CASSYRGHSETQYF.

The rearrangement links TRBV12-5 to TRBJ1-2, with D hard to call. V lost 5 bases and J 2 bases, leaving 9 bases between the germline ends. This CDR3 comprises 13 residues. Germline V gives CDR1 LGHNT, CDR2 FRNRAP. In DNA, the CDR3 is TGTGCTAGTGGTAGAGAGGAAAACTATGGCTACACCTTC. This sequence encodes CASGREENYGYTF.

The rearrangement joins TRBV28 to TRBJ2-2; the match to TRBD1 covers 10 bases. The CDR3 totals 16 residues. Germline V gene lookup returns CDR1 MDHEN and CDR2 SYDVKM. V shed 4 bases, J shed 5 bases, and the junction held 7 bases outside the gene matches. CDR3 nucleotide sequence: TGTGCCAGCAGTTACCCCCGACAGGGGGCTACCGGGGAGCTGTTTTTT. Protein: CASSYPRQGATGELFF.

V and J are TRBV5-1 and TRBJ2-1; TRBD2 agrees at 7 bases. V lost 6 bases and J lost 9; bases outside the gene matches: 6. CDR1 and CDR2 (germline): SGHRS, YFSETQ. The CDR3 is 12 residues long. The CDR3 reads CASTLPSGEQFF. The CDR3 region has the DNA TGCGCCAGCACCCTCCCTAGCGGTGAGCAGTTCTTC.

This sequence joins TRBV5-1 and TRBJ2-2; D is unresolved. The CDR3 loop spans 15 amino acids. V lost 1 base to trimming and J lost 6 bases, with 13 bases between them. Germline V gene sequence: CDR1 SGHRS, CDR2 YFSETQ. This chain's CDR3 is CASSLSMAVAGELFF. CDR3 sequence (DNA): TGCGCCAGCAGCTTGTCCATGGCCGTGGCCGGGGAGCTGTTTTTT.

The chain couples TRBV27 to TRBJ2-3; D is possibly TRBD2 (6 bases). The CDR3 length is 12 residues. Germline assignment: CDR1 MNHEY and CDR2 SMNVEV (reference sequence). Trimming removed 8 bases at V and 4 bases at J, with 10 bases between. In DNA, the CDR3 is TGTGCCAGCCGCGCGGGGTCAGATACGCAGTATTTT. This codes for CASRAGSDTQYF.

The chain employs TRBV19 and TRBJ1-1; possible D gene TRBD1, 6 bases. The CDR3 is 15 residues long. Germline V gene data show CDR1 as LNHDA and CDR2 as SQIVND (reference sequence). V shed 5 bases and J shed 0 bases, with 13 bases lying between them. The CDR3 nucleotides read TGTGCCAGTAGTCAGTCCAGGGACATGAACACTGAAGCTTTCTTT. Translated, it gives CASSQSRDMNTEAFF.

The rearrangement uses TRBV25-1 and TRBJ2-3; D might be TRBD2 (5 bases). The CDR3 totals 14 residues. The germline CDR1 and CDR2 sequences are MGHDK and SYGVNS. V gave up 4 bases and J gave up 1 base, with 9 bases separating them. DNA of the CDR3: TGTGCCAGCAGTGTCCGGGGTGGCACAGATACGCAGTATTTT. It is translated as CASSVRGGTDTQYF.

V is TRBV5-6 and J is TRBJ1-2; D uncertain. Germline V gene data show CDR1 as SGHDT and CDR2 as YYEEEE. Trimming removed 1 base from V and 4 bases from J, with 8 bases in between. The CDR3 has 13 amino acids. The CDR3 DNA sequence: TGTGCCAGCAGCTTGACACAGATCTATGGCTACACCTTC. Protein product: CASSLTQIYGYTF.

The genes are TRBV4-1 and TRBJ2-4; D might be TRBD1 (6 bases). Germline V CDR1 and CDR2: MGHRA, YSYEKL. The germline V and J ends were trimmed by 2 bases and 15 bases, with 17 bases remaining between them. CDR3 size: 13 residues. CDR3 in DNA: TGCGCCAGCAGCCAATTCAGGACAGACCTTTTGTACTTC. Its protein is CASSQFRTDLLYF.

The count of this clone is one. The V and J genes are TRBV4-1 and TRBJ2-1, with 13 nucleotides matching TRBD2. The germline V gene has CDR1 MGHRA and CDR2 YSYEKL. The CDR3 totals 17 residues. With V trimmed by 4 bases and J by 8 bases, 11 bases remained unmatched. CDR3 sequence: CASSPTSGGVLGHEQFF. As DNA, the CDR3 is TGCGCCAGCAGCCCAACTAGCGGGGGGGTTCTCGGACATGAGCAGTTCTTC.

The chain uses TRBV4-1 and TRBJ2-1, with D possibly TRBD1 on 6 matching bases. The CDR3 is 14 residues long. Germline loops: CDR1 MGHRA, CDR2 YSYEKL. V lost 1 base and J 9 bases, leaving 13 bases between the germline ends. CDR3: CASSQVTGLGEQFF. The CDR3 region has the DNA TGCGCCAGCAGCCAAGTTACAGGGCTTGGTGAGCAGTTCTTC.

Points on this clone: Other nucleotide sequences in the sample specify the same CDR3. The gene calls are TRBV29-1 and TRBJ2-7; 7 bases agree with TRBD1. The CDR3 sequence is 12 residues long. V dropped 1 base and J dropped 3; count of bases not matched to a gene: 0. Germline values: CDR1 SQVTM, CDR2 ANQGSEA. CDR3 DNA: TGCAGCGTTGAAGCAGGGGGCTACGAGCAGTACTTC. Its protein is CSVEAGGYEQYF.